This entry describes one T cell receptor beta chain. Its cognate antigen is unknown. This sample is drawn from a study of cytomegalovirus exposure and HLA in healthy donors. General study points: Available immune exposure information covered CMV serostatus only. The study put some 150 TCR beta chains on its list as cytomegalovirus-associated. TCR beta sequences numbering around 15,000 were associated with HLA alleles at 0.05 false discovery rate in a later analysis.

The PCR was carried out with 60 Vbeta primers and 13 Jbeta primers. Profiled with immunoSEQ multiplex PCR; TCRdb holds only in-frame clones, not every one. The sample table includes roughly 40,000 clones. Sequencing was carried out using PBMCs. The source of this sequence is a male donor in good health and CMV-seronegative.

CDR3 nucleotides: TGTGCCAGTATGGGAGGTGGGTTTTCCTTGGAAGGGGCCAACGTCCTGACTTTC. Translation gives CASMGGGFSLEGANVLTF. V gene TRBV19 combines with J gene TRBJ2-6; tentative D call: TRBD2 (6 bases). The ends were cut back, 7 bases at V and 4 bases at J, with 23 bases in the middle. The CDR3 spans 18 residues. In germline, CDR1 is LNHDA, CDR2 SQIVND (reference sequence).